These T cell receptor beta chains were read from a single sample in a study of cytomegalovirus exposure and HLA in healthy donors. Some clones are missing from TCRdb's copy, which holds only in-frame ones; the method was immunoSEQ multiplex PCR. The sample holds over 150,000 clones, around 70% seen once. Input material: PBMCs. These receptor sequences come from a young man in good health and CMV-seronegative. The conserved cysteine and the conserved F or W are not part of the CDR3 here.

TRBV5-6 ASSASGETQY
TRBV10-2 ASSEETGFQETQY
TRBV5-3 ARSLIRAQGNQPQH
TRBV29-1 SVPQGSDYGYP
TRBV5-4 ASSHSRDRGLNYGYT
TRBV1 TTLVLSGGGPPDTQY
TRBV4-1 ASSQSGTGGREQY
TRBV11-2 ASSQSYPSTDTQY
TRBV10-3 AIGFLRGGPETQY
TRBV18 ASSPPSGTRAEAF
TRBV7-2 ASSLEGGANSYEQY
TRBV19 ASRPPGQGSSPLH
TRBV2 ASSLSREDTQY
TRBV15 ATSRAGLGQPQH
TRBV6-1 ASSEVMAGGNTQY
TRBV4-2 ASSQDLADTEAF
TRBV7-8 ASSLLASGTDTQY
TRBV5-3 ARSSSRGTEAF
TRBV7-2 ASSSGEGMNTEAF
TRBV7-6 ASSLAVTGTEKLF
TRBV2 ASRDRVLGEQY
TRBV29-1 SVVGRGTSYEQY
TRBV6-1 ASSDGTGPYNEQF